The 24 T cell receptor beta chains in this list originate from one sample, sequenced in a study of T cells after posttransplantation cyclophosphamide. Cells defined as naive were viable CD3+CD4+ or CD3+CD8+ and CCR7+CD45RA+CD45RO-CD95-CD27+CD28+. Clones were sequenced by immunoSEQ multiplex PCR, and TCRdb holds only the in-frame ones, with some missing. The sample includes around 9,100 clones, 95% to 98% of them seen just once. Sequencing was carried out using naive CD4+ T cells sorted from PBMCs. These receptors came from a woman aged 55-70 years in good health, CMV-negative, and a related stem cell transplant donor.

The gene calls are TRBV7-9 and TRBJ1-1; D is unresolved. The CDR3 contains 14 residues. CDR1 and CDR2 (germline): SEHNR, FQNEAQ (reference sequence). V was clipped by 1 base and J by 0 bases, with 6 bases between them. The CDR3 region is CASSLVRVNTEAFF. CDR3 nucleotide sequence: TGTGCCAGCAGCTTAGTCCGAGTGAACACTGAAGCTTTCTTT.

The count of this clone is one. The CDR3 is CASSLEDLDSRNQPQHF. DNA for the CDR3: TGTGCCAGCAGCTTAGAAGACTTGGACAGTCGCAATCAGCCCCAGCATTTT. J is TRBJ1-5 and V is TRBV11-3; possibly TRBD1 for D (6 bases). With 0 bases removed from V and 2 bases from J, the gap between germline ends came to 14 bases. The CDR3 spans 17 residues. The germline CDR1 and CDR2 sequences are SGHNT and YENEEA.

The V gene is TRBV15, the J gene TRBJ1-6; D is unclear. The CDR3 sequence is 16 residues long. V was shortened by 1 base and J by 0 bases, with 7 bases between the two germline ends. Germline-derived CDR1 and CDR2 are LNHNV and YYDKDF (reference sequence). DNA for the CDR3: TGTGCCACCAGCAGAGGGTGGAGCTCCTATAATTCACCCCTCCACTTT. Amino acid sequence: CATSRGWSSYNSPLHF.

The chain employs TRBV28 and TRBJ1-5; D possibly corresponds to TRBD1 (5 bases). Germline V CDR1 and CDR2: MDHEN, SYDVKM. The CDR3 runs to 13 residues. V dropped 7 bases and J dropped 4 bases, with 11 bases sitting between them. The CDR3 DNA follows: TGTGCCAGCAACACAGGTTCTAATCAGCCCCAGCATTTT. Translated, it gives CASNTGSNQPQHF.

The chain recombines TRBV7-2 with TRBJ1-3; D unclear. This CDR3 is built from 16 residues. Trimming left V 4 bases short and J 0 bases short, with 13 bases between. Germline V lookup: CDR1 SGHTA, CDR2 FQGNSA. CDR3 coding DNA: TGTGCCAGCAGCTCCGAGAGGGCCCTCTCTGGAAACACCATATATTTT. This encodes CASSSERALSGNTIYF.

This rearrangement joins TRBV27 to TRBJ1-6, with no clear D. The CDR3 is 14 amino acids. Germline lookup yields CDR1 MNHEY and CDR2 SMNVEV (reference sequence). Trimming stripped 3 bases from V and 7 bases from J, with 10 bases between. The CDR3 region is CASSFQTLNSPLHF. DNA for the CDR3: TGTGCCAGCAGTTTTCAGACTTTAAATTCACCCCTCCACTTT.

This clone has a handful of counts. This sequence joins TRBV7-9 and TRBJ2-1; D possibly corresponds to TRBD1 (6 bases). The CDR3 runs 13 residues. Deletions cut 5 bases from V and 8 bases from J, with 13 bases between. CDR1 and CDR2 (germline): SEHNR, FQNEAQ (reference sequence). The CDR3 here is CASSTVGGYEQFF. The CDR3 nucleotides are TGTGCCAGCAGCACAGTTGGGGGCTATGAGCAGTTCTTC.

The chain links TRBV2 to TRBJ2-4, with D possibly being TRBD2 (6 bases). V lost 11 bases to trimming and J lost 0 bases, with 14 bases between them. The germline V gene has CDR1 SNHLY and CDR2 FYNNEI. The CDR3 consists of 14 residues. This CDR3 reads CASWGGVAKNIQYF. DNA of the CDR3: TGTGCCTCTTGGGGAGGAGTAGCCAAAAACATTCAGTACTTC.

The gene calls are TRBV19 and TRBJ2-2; TRBD2 agrees at 7 bases. Trimming cost V 5 bases and J 2 bases; bases outside gene matches: 8. Looked up from germline, CDR1 is LNHDA and CDR2 is SQIVND (reference sequence). CDR3 length: 16 amino acids. CDR3 sequence: CASSHPSGTNTGELFF. Written as DNA, the CDR3 is TGTGCCAGTAGTCACCCTAGCGGCACAAACACCGGGGAGCTGTTTTTT.

This chain joins TRBV27 and TRBJ2-2; tentatively, D is TRBD1 (6 bases). There are 17 residues in the CDR3. CDR1 and CDR2 from the germline V gene are MNHEY and SMNVEV (reference sequence). Trimming shortened V by 5 bases and J by 3 bases, and 19 bases separated the two germline ends. The CDR3 DNA reads as TGTGCCAGCAGTCAAGCAAAGTTCGACAGGCACACCGGGGAGCTGTTTTTT. It specifies CASSQAKFDRHTGELFF.

The chain recombines TRBV6-5 with TRBJ2-4, with D perhaps TRBD2 (6 bases). With 2 bases removed from V and 4 bases from J, the gap between germline ends came to 15 bases. Per the germline V gene, CDR1 is MNHEY and CDR2 is SVGAGI. The CDR3 runs 16 residues. The CDR3: CASSYPGGAGKNIQYF. CDR3 in DNA: TGTGCCAGCAGTTACCCTGGCGGGGCCGGGAAAAACATTCAGTACTTC.

This chain joins TRBV28 and TRBJ1-2, with TRBD1 as a possible D gene (5 bases). There are 14 residues in the CDR3. V was pared by 6 bases and J by 7 bases, with 18 bases between. Germline assignment: CDR1 MDHEN and CDR2 SYDVKM. CDR3 sequence (DNA): TGTGCCAGCAGGAGCTCTGGGGGGGTTGGTGGCTACACCTTC. This encodes CASRSSGGVGGYTF.

V gene TRBV7-6 combines with J gene TRBJ1-5, with 9 nucleotides matching TRBD1. Germline CDR1 and CDR2: SGHVS and FNYEAQ. The CDR3 length is 15 residues. V dropped 1 base and J dropped 6; count of bases not matched to a gene: 4. CDR3 in amino acids: CASSLGPGQGQPQHF. The CDR3 DNA sequence: TGTGCCAGCAGCTTAGGCCCGGGACAGGGTCAGCCCCAGCATTTT.

This CDR3 is CASMGGRDSRGGHQPQHF. The DNA for the CDR3 is TGTGCCAGTATGGGCGGGAGGGATAGTAGAGGGGGGCATCAGCCCCAGCATTTT. The chain links TRBV19 to TRBJ1-5; tentatively, D is TRBD1 (6 bases). Trimming removed 7 bases from V and 5 bases from J, with 27 bases in between. The germline gives CDR1 LNHDA, CDR2 SQIVND (reference sequence). The CDR3 sequence is 18 residues long.

V usage is TRBV28 and J usage is TRBJ2-3; possibly TRBD1 for D (5 bases). Trimming cost V 3 bases and J 6 bases, with 19 bases left between them. CDR3 length: 16 residues. Germline CDR1 and CDR2: MDHEN and SYDVKM. The CDR3 spells CASSFMSGRVADTQYF. As DNA, the CDR3 is TGTGCCAGCAGTTTTATGTCCGGCAGGGTGGCGGATACGCAGTATTTT.

The chain employs TRBV27 and TRBJ2-1; 9 bases match TRBD2. CDR1 is MNHEY and CDR2 is SMNVEV in the germline V gene (reference sequence). The junction had 12 bases not matched to a gene; V was cut back by 6 bases and J by 0 bases. The CDR3 covers 18 residues. CDR3 region: CASRGGLGSGSSYNEQFF. In nucleotides, the CDR3 is TGTGCCAGCAGAGGGGGGTTGGGTAGCGGGAGCTCCTACAATGAGCAGTTCTTC.

This chain connects TRBV30 to TRBJ1-4; 7 nucleotides agree with TRBD1. V lost 0 bases and J lost 10; bases outside the gene matches: 8. The length of the CDR3 is 14 residues. Germline V CDR1 and CDR2: GTSNPN, SVGIG (reference sequence). The CDR3 protein is CAWSVRQGDGKLFF. As DNA, the CDR3 is TGTGCCTGGAGTGTACGACAGGGCGACGGAAAACTGTTTTTT.

The gene calls are TRBV10-3 and TRBJ1-2; 9 bases are shared with TRBD1. V gave up 0 bases and J gave up 8 bases; unmatched junction bases: 7. The CDR3 runs 15 residues. Per germline, CDR1 ENHRY and CDR2 SYGVKD. The CDR3 sequence is CAISESGGQGLGYTF. In DNA, the CDR3 is TGTGCCATCAGTGAGTCGGGAGGACAGGGGCTCGGCTACACCTTC.

The DNA of the CDR3 is TGTGCCAGCAGCTTAGATGGGGGCCTGAACACTGAAGCTTTCTTT. It translates to CASSLDGGLNTEAFF. V gene TRBV7-3 combines with J gene TRBJ1-1; D might be TRBD1 (6 bases). The length of the CDR3 is 15 residues. The V gene's germline CDR1 is SGHTA and CDR2 FQGTGA. Trimming removed 2 bases at V and 0 bases at J, with 10 bases between.

The chain recombines TRBV19 with TRBJ2-4; D remains unclear. This CDR3 has 13 residues. V was cut by 9 bases and J by 0 bases, with 9 bases left in between. CDR1 and CDR2 from the germline V gene are LNHDA and SQIVND (reference sequence). CDR3 sequence: CASLSVAKNIQYF. DNA for the CDR3: TGTGCCAGCCTCTCAGTAGCCAAAAACATTCAGTACTTC.

The rearrangement joins TRBV6-6 to TRBJ1-5; TRBD1 matches 7 bases. This CDR3 region has 14 residues. CDR1 is MNHNY, CDR2 SVGAGI, per germline (reference sequence). With 5 bases clipped from V and 6 bases from J, the junction kept 7 bases outside the gene matches. In nucleotides, the CDR3 is TGTGCCAGCAGTCTAGGGACAGAGGCTCAGCCCCAGCATTTT. Protein sequence: CASSLGTEAQPQHF.

The chain joins TRBV19 to TRBJ1-6; D unresolved. The CDR3 has 16 residues. Trimming left V 3 bases short and J 1 base short, with 10 bases between. Germline V gene data show CDR1 as LNHDA and CDR2 as SQIVND (reference sequence). The CDR3 region has the DNA TGTGCCAGTAGTATTAGAGAGGCATCCTATAATTCACCCCTCCACTTT. Its translation is CASSIREASYNSPLHF.

V and J are TRBV19 and TRBJ2-2; 9 nucleotides agree with TRBD1. The length of the CDR3 is 15 residues. Germline loops: CDR1 LNHDA, CDR2 SQIVND (reference sequence). Losses at the gene ends were 4 bases for V and 1 base for J; bases not matched to a gene: 1. The CDR3 protein is CASSRTGVNTGELFF. CDR3 DNA: TGTGCCAGTAGTAGGACAGGGGTGAACACCGGGGAGCTGTTTTTT.

The chain carries TRBV5-8 and TRBJ2-1, with 7 nucleotides matching TRBD1. The CDR3 has 17 residues. V dropped 0 bases and J dropped 3; count of bases not matched to a gene: 9. Germline lookup yields CDR1 SGHTS and CDR2 YDEGEE. The CDR3 loop is CASSLGQGMRVYNEQFF. The CDR3 nucleotides read TGTGCCAGCAGCTTGGGACAGGGAATGAGAGTCTACAATGAGCAGTTCTTC.